Presented here are 18 T cell receptor beta chains from one specimen sequenced in a study of technical replicates of blood from a few donors (dated by TCRdb to about 2017). Receptors were amplified or captured by the immunoSEQ multiplex PCR assay. TCRdb took over this immuneACCESS table, retaining in-frame rearrangements with V and J assigned. Such tables are incomplete; in checked studies, under half of the missing clones stem from an unresolved V gene, and the remainder is unexplained. For this sample the table gives 80,000 to 95,000 clones, of which approximately 95% were detected only once. The ten biggest clones cover over 0.25% of the sample. Sample: T cells isolated from PBMCs. The receptor source for this set is a human donor in good health.

The chain uses TRBV6-6 and TRBJ2-1; TRBD2 agrees at 12 bases. The CDR3 has 15 amino acids. Trimming removed 4 bases from V and 7 bases from J; junction bases left unmatched: 5. Germline CDR1 is MNHNY and CDR2 is SVGAGI (reference sequence). This CDR3 reads CASSFTSGGKNEQFF. CDR3 DNA: TGTGCCAGCAGTTTTACTAGCGGGGGGAAAAATGAGCAGTTCTTC.

The rearrangement links TRBV5-1 to TRBJ2-2, with D possibly TRBD2 on 6 matching bases. This CDR3 spans 15 amino acids. Germline V gives CDR1 SGHRS, CDR2 YFSETQ. Deletions cut 1 base from V and 5 bases from J, with 12 bases between. CDR3 sequence reads: CASSLSGSRTGELFF. The CDR3 nucleotides read TGCGCCAGCAGCTTGTCCGGGAGTCGGACCGGGGAGCTGTTTTTT.

The rearrangement uses TRBV11-2 and TRBJ1-2; D possibly corresponds to TRBD1 (5 bases). This CDR3 is 16 amino acids long. The germline CDR1 and CDR2 sequences are SGHAT and FQNNGV. Trimming shortened V by 6 bases and J by 3 bases, and 20 bases separated the two germline ends. CDR3: CASRLSSGPGDYGYTF. The CDR3 nucleotides are TGTGCCAGCAGATTGTCCTCCGGGCCGGGGGACTATGGCTACACCTTC.

The V call is TRBV5-6, the J call TRBJ1-2; D might be TRBD1 (5 bases). The CDR3 is made up of 14 amino acids. CDR1 is SGHDT, CDR2 YYEEEE, per germline. Trimming left V 6 bases short and J 0 bases short, with 12 bases between. The CDR3 region is CASKETATNYGYTF. The CDR3 DNA sequence: TGTGCCAGCAAGGAGACAGCGACTAACTATGGCTACACCTTC.

This chain uses TRBV28 with TRBJ1-2; no clear D gene. The V gene's germline CDR1 is MDHEN and CDR2 SYDVKM. Trimming shortened V by 5 bases and J by 0 bases, and 10 bases separated the two germline ends. CDR3 length equals 14 residues. CDR3 DNA sequence: TGTGCCAGCAGTCCAATAAACTCTAACTATGGCTACACCTTC. Its translation: CASSPINSNYGYTF.

CDR3 coding DNA: TGTGCCAGCAGTTCCATAAGAGGACAGGGGGAAATGAGCTACACCTTC. Translating it yields CASSSIRGQGEMSYTF. The chain joins TRBV28 to TRBJ1-2, with TRBD1 matching 10 bases. The germline CDR1 and CDR2 sequences are MDHEN and SYDVKM. The V and J ends lost 4 bases and 9 bases, in that order; junction bases with no gene match: 14. The CDR3 spans 16 residues.

The chain links TRBV7-9 to TRBJ2-1; 13 bases map to TRBD2. The CDR3 spans 15 residues. V gave up 5 bases and J gave up 7 bases; unmatched junction bases: 5. Germline CDR1 SEHNR, CDR2 FQNEAQ (reference sequence). The CDR3, as DNA: TGTGCCAGCAGCCCACGGACTAGCGGGGGTAATGAGCAGTTCTTC. This codes for CASSPRTSGGNEQFF.

This chain links TRBV25-1 with TRBJ1-5; 11 nucleotides agree with TRBD1. The CDR3 length is 14 residues. Trimming took 6 bases from V and 3 from J; bases not matched to a gene: 1. CDR1 is MGHDK, CDR2 SYGVNS, per germline. CDR3 in amino acids: CASRGQGANQPQHF. The CDR3 region has the DNA TGTGCCAGCAGAGGACAGGGGGCCAATCAGCCCCAGCATTTT.

The V and J genes are TRBV7-2 and TRBJ2-5, with 8 bases matching TRBD2. The trim removed 8 bases at V and 9 bases at J, leaving 14 bases unmatched. Germline V gene sequence: CDR1 SGHTA, CDR2 FQGNSA. The CDR3 is 14 amino acids. CDR3 in amino acids: CASPTPGNGRAQYF. The CDR3 DNA reads TGTGCCAGCCCTACCCCAGGGAACGGGAGGGCCCAGTACTTC. The complete variable domain, with remaining parts taken from reference TRBV7-2 and TRBJ2-5, reads GAGVSQSPSNKVTEKGKDVELRCDPISGHTALYWYRQSLGQGLEFLIYFQGNSAPDKSGLPSDRFSAERTGGSVSTLTIQRTQQEDSAVYLCASPTPGNGRAQYFGPGTRLLVL.

The chain carries TRBV29-1 and TRBJ1-1; 8 bases line up with TRBD1. CDR1 SQVTM and CDR2 ANQGSEA come from the germline V gene. The J segment lost 5 bases and the V segment lost 6 bases, leaving 5 bases of the junction unmatched. CDR3 length: 12 residues. CDR3 coding DNA: TGCAGCGTCCAACAGGGGGGGACTGAAGCTTTCTTT. Its protein is CSVQQGGTEAFF. The entire variable domain, with the rest obtained from reference TRBV29-1 and TRBJ1-1, is as follows: SAVISQKPSRDICQRGTSLTIQCQVDSQVTMMFWYRQQPGQSLTLIATANQGSEATYESGFVIDKFPISRPNLTFSTLTVSNMSPEDSSIYLCSVQQGGTEAFFGQGTRLTVV.

The chain couples TRBV6-6 to TRBJ2-3; TRBD1 matches at 8 bases. This CDR3 has 13 residues. V was pared by 5 bases and J by 3 bases, with 1 base of the junction left unmatched. From germline, CDR1 is MNHNY and CDR2 SVGAGI (reference sequence). CDR3 DNA sequence: TGTGCCAGCAGTCGACAGGGGACAGATACGCAGTATTTT. Protein product: CASSRQGTDTQYF.

The chain employs TRBV27 and TRBJ1-1; no clear D. The CDR3 extends over 14 amino acids. V was trimmed by 0 bases and J by 0 bases, leaving 5 bases between them. The germline V gene has CDR1 MNHEY and CDR2 SMNVEV (reference sequence). The CDR3 DNA is TGTGCCAGCAGTTTATCCCCAATGAACACTGAAGCTTTCTTT. Translation gives CASSLSPMNTEAFF.

The chain links TRBV7-8 to TRBJ2-1; D perhaps matches TRBD2 (5 bases). Germline values: CDR1 SGHVS, CDR2 FQNEAQ. There are 16 residues in the CDR3. Trimming removed 5 bases from V and 7 bases from J, with 21 bases in between. The CDR3 spells CASSARTGVQLNEQFF. Here the CDR3 DNA reads TGTGCCAGCAGCGCCCGGACTGGCGTACAATTAAATGAGCAGTTCTTC.

The CDR3 reads CASIFGPGEGNTIYF. Here the CDR3 DNA reads TGTGCCAGCATCTTTGGCCCAGGGGAGGGAAACACCATATATTTT. The chain has TRBV6-1 and TRBJ1-3; weak D call: TRBD1 (6 bases). Germline V gene lookup returns CDR1 MNHNS and CDR2 SASEGT. Trimming cost V 7 bases and J 4 bases, with 17 bases left between them. The CDR3 is made up of 15 amino acids.

The count of this clone is one. The V and J genes are TRBV5-8 and TRBJ2-7; D possibly corresponds to TRBD2 (5 bases). This CDR3 has 16 residues. Trimming removed 1 base from V and 2 bases from J, with 16 bases in between. In germline, CDR1 is SGHTS, CDR2 YDEGEE. The CDR3 here is CASSLRAGHSTYEQYF. The CDR3 bases are TGTGCCAGCAGCTTGCGGGCGGGCCACTCCACCTACGAGCAGTACTTC. The full variable domain, with the rest looked up from reference TRBV5-8 and TRBJ2-7, is EAGVTQSPTHLIKTRGQQATLRCSPISGHTSVYWYQQALGLGLQFLLWYDEGEERNRGNFPPRFSGRQFPNYSSELNVNALELEDSALYLCASSLRAGHSTYEQYFGPGTRLTVT.

This clone has only one observation. The chain joins TRBV5-6 to TRBJ1-5; D is undetermined. This CDR3 contains 15 residues. CDR1 is SGHDT, CDR2 YYEEEE, per germline. V was trimmed by 0 bases and J by 0 bases, leaving 7 bases between them. The CDR3 sequence is CASSLGRISNQPQHF. CDR3 DNA: TGTGCCAGCAGCTTGGGGCGGATTAGCAATCAGCCCCAGCATTTT.

The chain links TRBV6-1 to TRBJ2-2, with D uncertain. CDR1 and CDR2 (germline): MNHNS, SASEGT. Trimming stripped 7 bases from V and 0 bases from J, with 9 bases between. CDR3 length equals 14 residues. The CDR3 loop reads CASIQTTNTGELFF. The CDR3 DNA reads TGTGCCAGCATCCAGACAACGAACACCGGGGAGCTGTTTTTT.

This clone was picked up a small number of times. This chain connects TRBV5-1 to TRBJ1-1; a weak D match, TRBD1 (6 bases). The germline V gene has CDR1 SGHRS and CDR2 YFSETQ. The V gene lost 7 bases and the J gene lost 1 base, with 11 bases spanning the gap. This CDR3 comprises 13 residues. The CDR3 DNA reads TGCGCCAGCTCGGCAGGGGAGAACACTGAAGCTTTCTTT. As protein: CASSAGENTEAFF.